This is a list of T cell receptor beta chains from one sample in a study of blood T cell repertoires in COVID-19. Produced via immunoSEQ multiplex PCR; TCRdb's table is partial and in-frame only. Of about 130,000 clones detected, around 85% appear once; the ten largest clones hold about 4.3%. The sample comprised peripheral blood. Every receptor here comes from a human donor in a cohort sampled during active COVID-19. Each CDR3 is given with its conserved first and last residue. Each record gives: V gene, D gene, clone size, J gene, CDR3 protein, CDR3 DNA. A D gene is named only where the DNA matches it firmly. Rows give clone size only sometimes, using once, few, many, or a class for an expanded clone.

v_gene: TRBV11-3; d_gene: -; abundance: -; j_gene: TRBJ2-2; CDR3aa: CASSLVPGALNTGELFF; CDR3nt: TGTGCCAGCAGCTTAGTTCCAGGGGCCTTGAACACCGGGGAGCTGTTTTTT
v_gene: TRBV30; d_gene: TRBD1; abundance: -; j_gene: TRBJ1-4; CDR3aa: CAWCRGQANEKLFF; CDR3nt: TGTGCCTGGTGCAGGGGGCAAGCTAATGAAAAACTGTTTTTT
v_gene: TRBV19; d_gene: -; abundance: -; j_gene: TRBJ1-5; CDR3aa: CASSIESGGDQPQHF; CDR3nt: TGTGCCAGTAGTATTGAGTCGGGGGGCGATCAGCCCCAGCATTTT
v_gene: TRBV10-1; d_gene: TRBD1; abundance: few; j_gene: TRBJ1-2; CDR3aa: CASRHGQGTHGYTF; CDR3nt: TGCGCCAGCAGGCACGGACAGGGGACGCATGGCTACACCTTC
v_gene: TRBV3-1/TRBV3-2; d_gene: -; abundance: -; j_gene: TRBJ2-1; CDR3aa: CASSQNRDYHNEQFF; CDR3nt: TGTGCCAGCAGCCAGAACAGGGACTACCACAATGAGCAGTTCTTC
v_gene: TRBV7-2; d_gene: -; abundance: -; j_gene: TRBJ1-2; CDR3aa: CASSLFMGLGYTF; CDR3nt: TGTGCCAGCAGCTTATTCATGGGGCTAGGCTACACCTTC
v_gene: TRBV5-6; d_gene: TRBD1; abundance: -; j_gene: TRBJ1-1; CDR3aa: CASTNRQGAGTEAFF; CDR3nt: TGTGCCAGCACCAACCGACAGGGAGCTGGTACTGAAGCTTTCTTT
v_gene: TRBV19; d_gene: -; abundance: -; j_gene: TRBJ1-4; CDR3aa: CASSIDGTNEKLFF; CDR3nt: TGTGCCAGTAGTATAGACGGGACTAATGAAAAACTGTTTTTT
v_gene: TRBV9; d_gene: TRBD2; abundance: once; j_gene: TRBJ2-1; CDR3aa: CASSISGRAYNEQFF; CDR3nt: TGTGCCAGCAGTATTAGCGGGAGGGCTTACAATGAGCAGTTCTTC
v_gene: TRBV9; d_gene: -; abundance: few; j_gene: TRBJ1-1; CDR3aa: CASSVDPLFGMNTEAFF; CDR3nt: TGTGCCAGCAGCGTAGACCCCCTTTTCGGGATGAACACTGAAGCTTTCTTT
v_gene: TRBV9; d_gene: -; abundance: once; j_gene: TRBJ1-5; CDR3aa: CASSDGGQGNQPQHF; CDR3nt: TGTGCCAGCAGCGACGGGGGTCAGGGCAATCAGCCCCAGCATTTT
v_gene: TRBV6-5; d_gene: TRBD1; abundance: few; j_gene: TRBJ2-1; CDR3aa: CASTRTGSNEQFF; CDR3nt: TGTGCCAGCACCCGGACAGGGTCGAATGAGCAGTTCTTC
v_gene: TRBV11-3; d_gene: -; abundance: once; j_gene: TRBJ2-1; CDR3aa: CASSLEMSEQFF; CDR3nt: TGTGCCAGCAGCTTAGAAATGAGTGAGCAGTTCTTC
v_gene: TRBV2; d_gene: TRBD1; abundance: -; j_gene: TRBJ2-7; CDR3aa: CASSVGTGGVEQYF; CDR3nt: TGTGCCAGCAGTGTTGGGACAGGGGGCGTGGAGCAGTACTTC
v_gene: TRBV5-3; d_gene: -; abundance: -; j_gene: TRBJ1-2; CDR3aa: CARSPPQGSYGYTF; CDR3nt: TGTGCCAGAAGCCCCCCCCAGGGGTCCTATGGCTACACCTTC
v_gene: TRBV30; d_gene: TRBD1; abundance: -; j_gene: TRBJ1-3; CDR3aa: CAWMDRRSGNTIYF; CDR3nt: TGTGCCTGGATGGACAGGCGCTCTGGAAACACCATATATTTT
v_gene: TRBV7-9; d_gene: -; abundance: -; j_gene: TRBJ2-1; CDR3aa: CASSTSQTNEQFF; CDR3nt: TGTGCCAGCAGCACGTCACAGACCAATGAGCAGTTCTTC
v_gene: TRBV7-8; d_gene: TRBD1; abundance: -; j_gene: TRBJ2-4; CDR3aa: CASSISGQGAAQYF; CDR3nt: TGTGCCAGCAGCATTTCGGGACAGGGGGCAGCTCAGTACTTC
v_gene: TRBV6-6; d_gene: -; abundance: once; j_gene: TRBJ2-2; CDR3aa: CASRLSFRFGGGELFF; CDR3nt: TGTGCCAGCAGACTCTCTTTCCGGTTTGGTGGCGGGGAGCTGTTTTTT
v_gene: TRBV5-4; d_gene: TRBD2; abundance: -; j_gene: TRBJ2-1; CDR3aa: CASSLGLAEDPYNEQFF; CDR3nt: TGTGCCAGCAGCTTGGGACTAGCGGAGGACCCCTACAATGAGCAGTTCTTC
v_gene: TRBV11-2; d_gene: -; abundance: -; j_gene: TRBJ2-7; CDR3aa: CASSFVRDYEQYF; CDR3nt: TGTGCCAGCAGCTTTGTCAGGGACTACGAGCAGTACTTC
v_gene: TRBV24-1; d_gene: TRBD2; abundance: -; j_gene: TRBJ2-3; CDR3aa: CATSDASGGAGDTQYF; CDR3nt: TGTGCCACCAGTGATGCTAGCGGGGGGGCCGGAGATACGCAGTATTTT
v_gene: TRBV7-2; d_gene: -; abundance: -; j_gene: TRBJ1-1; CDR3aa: CASTPNRNMNTEAFF; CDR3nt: TGTGCCAGCACCCCCAATCGTAACATGAACACTGAAGCTTTCTTT
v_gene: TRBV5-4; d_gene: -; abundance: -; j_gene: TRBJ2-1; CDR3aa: CASSWTDYNEQFF; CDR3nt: TGTGCCAGCAGCTGGACAGACTACAATGAGCAGTTCTTC
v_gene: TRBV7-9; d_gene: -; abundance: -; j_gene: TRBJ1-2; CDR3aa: CASSFSSERGGYTF; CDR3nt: TGTGCCAGCAGCTTCTCTAGTGAGCGGGGTGGCTACACCTTC
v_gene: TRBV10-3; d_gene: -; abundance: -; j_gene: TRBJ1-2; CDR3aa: CAIRETANYGYTF; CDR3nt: TGTGCCATCAGAGAAACAGCTAACTATGGCTACACCTTC
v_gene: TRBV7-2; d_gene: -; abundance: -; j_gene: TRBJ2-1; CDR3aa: CASSLANTFYNEQFF; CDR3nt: TGTGCCAGCAGCTTAGCGAACACCTTCTACAATGAGCAGTTCTTC
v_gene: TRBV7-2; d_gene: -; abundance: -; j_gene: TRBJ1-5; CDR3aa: CASSLRGQGLRGYQPQHF; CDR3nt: TGTGCCAGCAGCTTACGTGGGCAGGGTTTAAGGGGCTATCAGCCCCAGCATTTT
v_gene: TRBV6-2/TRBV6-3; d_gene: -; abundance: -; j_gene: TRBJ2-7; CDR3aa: CASSLYRDISSYEQYF; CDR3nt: TGTGCCAGCAGTTTGTACCGGGACATAAGCTCCTACGAGCAGTACTTC
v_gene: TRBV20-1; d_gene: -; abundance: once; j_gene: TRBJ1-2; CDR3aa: CSAGRTFGDF; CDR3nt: TGCAGTGCTGGCCGAACATTCGGGGACTTC
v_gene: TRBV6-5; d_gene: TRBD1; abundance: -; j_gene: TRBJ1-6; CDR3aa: CASITTGGQGPPLHF; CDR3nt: TGTGCCAGCATCACCACCGGGGGACAGGGTCCACCCCTCCACTTT
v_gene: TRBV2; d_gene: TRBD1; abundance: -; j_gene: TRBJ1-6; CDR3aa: CASSKQGAGKNSPLHF; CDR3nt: TGTGCCAGCAGCAAACAGGGGGCCGGGAAAAATTCACCCCTCCACTTT
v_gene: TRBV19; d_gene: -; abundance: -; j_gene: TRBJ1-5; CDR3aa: CASSIEARANTAGGHQPQHF; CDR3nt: TGTGCCAGTAGTATAGAAGCCAGGGCGAACACGGCGGGGGGCCATCAGCCCCAGCATTTT
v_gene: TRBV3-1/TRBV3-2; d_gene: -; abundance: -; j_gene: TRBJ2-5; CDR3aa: CASSEMGAVETQYF; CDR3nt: TGTGCCAGCAGTGAAATGGGGGCCGTAGAGACCCAGTACTTC
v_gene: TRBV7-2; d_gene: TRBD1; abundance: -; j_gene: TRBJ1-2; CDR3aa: CASSLREGQGRYGYTF; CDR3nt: TGTGCCAGCAGCTTACGAGAGGGACAGGGGAGATATGGCTACACCTTC
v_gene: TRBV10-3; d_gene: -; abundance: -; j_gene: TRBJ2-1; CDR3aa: CAIRDSDPGFSYNEQFF; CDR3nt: TGTGCCATCAGAGACTCTGACCCGGGATTCTCCTACAATGAGCAGTTCTTC
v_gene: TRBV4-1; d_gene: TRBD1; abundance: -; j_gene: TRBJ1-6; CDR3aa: CASSQRDSLGSPENSPLHF; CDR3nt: TGCGCCAGCAGCCAGCGGGACAGCCTTGGTTCCCCGGAGAATTCACCCCTCCACTTT
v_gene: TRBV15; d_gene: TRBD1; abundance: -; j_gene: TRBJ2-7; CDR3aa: CATRDTGASEQYF; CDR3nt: TGTGCCACCAGGGACACAGGGGCCAGCGAGCAGTACTTC
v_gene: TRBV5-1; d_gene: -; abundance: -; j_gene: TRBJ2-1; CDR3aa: CASRAGSLNEQFF; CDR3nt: TGCGCCAGCAGGGCAGGTTCCTTGAATGAGCAGTTCTTC
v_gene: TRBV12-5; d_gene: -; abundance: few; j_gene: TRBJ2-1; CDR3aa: CASGTELGVGNEQFF; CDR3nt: TGTGCTAGTGGTACGGAGTTGGGAGTGGGCAATGAGCAGTTCTTC
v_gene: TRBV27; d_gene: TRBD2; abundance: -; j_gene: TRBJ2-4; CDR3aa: CASSPVTSGRALAKNIQYF; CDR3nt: TGTGCCAGCAGTCCCGTGACTAGCGGGAGGGCGCTAGCCAAAAACATTCAGTACTTC
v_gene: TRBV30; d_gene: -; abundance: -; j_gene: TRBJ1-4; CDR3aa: CAWSRNEKLFF; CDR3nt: TGTGCCTGGAGTCGTAATGAAAAACTGTTTTTT
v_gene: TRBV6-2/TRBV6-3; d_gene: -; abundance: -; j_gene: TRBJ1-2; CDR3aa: CASSSGSYYGYTF; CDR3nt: TGTGCCAGCAGTTCCGGGAGCTATTATGGCTACACCTTC
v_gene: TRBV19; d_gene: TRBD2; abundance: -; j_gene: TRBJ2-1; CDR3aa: CASSTLTSGGHPSSYNEQFF; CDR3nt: TGTGCCAGTAGTACGTTGACTAGCGGGGGCCACCCCAGCTCCTACAATGAGCAGTTCTTC
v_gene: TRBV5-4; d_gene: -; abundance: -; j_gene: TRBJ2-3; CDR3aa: CASSRPPGSTDTQYF; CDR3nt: TGTGCCAGCAGCCGACCACCGGGTAGCACAGATACGCAGTATTTT
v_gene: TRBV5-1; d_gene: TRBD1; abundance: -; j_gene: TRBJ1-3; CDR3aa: CASSWGTGAASGNTIYF; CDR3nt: TGCGCCAGCAGCTGGGGGACAGGGGCCGCCTCTGGAAACACCATATATTTT